Given below is one TCR beta chain in context. There are 15 residues in the CDR3. CDR1 is SNHLY, CDR2 FYNNEI, per germline. V was shortened by 2 bases and J by 0 bases, with 8 bases between the two germline ends. Libraries were prepared by immunoSEQ multiplex PCR; TCRdb keeps only in-frame clonotypes and omits some of them. The repertoire has some 27,000 clones, around nine tenths of them found once; the top ten carry 10% to 15%. The source of the sample is a study of T cells in localized non-small cell lung cancer. The specimen was peripheral blood, collected before any cancer treatment. The chain employs TRBV2 and TRBJ1-3; D not certain. The receptor was isolated from a female donor over 55 with stage III squamous cell lung carcinoma. CDR3 sequence: CASSEMGISGNTIYF. The DNA of the CDR3 is TGTGCCAGCAGTGAAATGGGGATCTCTGGAAACACCATATATTTT.